These 2 T cell receptor beta chains came from one sample sequenced in a study of vaccination effects on CD4 cells after COVID-19. The repertoire was sequenced with immunoSEQ multiplex PCR; TCRdb's copy has only in-frame clones and lacks some. Here the sample spans roughly 35,000 clones, approximately 72% being singletons. Their specific antigens are unknown. Culture proceeded for 10 days, and CD4+ T cells were then isolated. Their SARS-CoV-2 infection, verified by PCR, occurred between March and December 2020. Participants got two doses of BNT162b2 or mRNA-1273 vaccine. The sequences come from CD4+ T cells from PBMCs cultured without peptide, collected after COVID-19 vaccination. The source of these receptors is a human donor who had a prior SARS-CoV-2 infection.

The chain carries TRBV7-2 and TRBJ2-4, with a possible D match to TRBD2 (6 bases). This CDR3 has 14 residues. CDR1 is SGHTA, CDR2 FQGNSA, per germline. Trimming stripped 0 bases from V and 9 bases from J, with 12 bases between. CDR3 loop: CASSLAMGGGIQYF. The DNA for the CDR3 is TGTGCCAGCAGCTTAGCAATGGGAGGTGGCATTCAGTACTTC.

The V and J genes are TRBV5-1 and TRBJ2-5, with TRBD1 matching over 7 bases. The J segment lost 2 bases and the V segment lost 4 bases, leaving 5 bases of the junction unmatched. CDR1 is SGHRS and CDR2 is YFSETQ in the germline V gene. The CDR3 has 14 amino acids. The CDR3 coding sequence is TGCGCCAGCAGCAGGTTGGGACAGCAAGAGACCCAGTACTTC. Translation: CASSRLGQQETQYF.